The clone carrying this T cell receptor beta chain showed up just once. A junction boundary mismatches the germline segment, possibly from a read error. Germline values: CDR1 SGHNT, CDR2 YYREEE (reference sequence). The CDR3 length is 12 residues. The data were obtained in a study of Graves' ophthalmopathy and Graves' hyperthyroidism. Beta-chain TCR CDR3 regions were amplified from RNA transcripts. The workflow started with a first-round RT-PCR run with HTBI primers and then moved on to a second-round multiplex PCR. TCRdb re-called the multiplex PCR reads with MiXCR, one entry per CDR3 protein. The sample yields about 550,000 distinct CDR3 sequences, 35% to 40% seen once.

The chain uses TRBV5-4 and TRBJ2-7, with 8 positions matching TRBD1. This sequence originates from an adult man with Graves' hyperthyroidism. Input material: peripheral blood or thyroid tissue (not recorded which). The CDR3 spells CGSRGTGDEQYF. The CDR3 DNA follows: TGTGGCAGCAGGGGGACAGGAGACGAGCAGTACTTC.